This TCR beta chain derives from a study of T cells after yellow fever vaccination. General study findings and limits: Clonotypes found in both CD4 and CD8 compartments made up a small share.

Trimming removed 0 bases from V and 2 bases from J, with 9 bases in between. This CDR3 region has 15 residues. Per germline, CDR1 SGHRS and CDR2 YFSETQ. A universal primer site and UMIs were added as TCR cDNA was made by 5'RACE template switching. TCRdb fed the 5' RACE reads into MiXCR, producing one record per CDR3 protein. The sample has about 47,000 distinct CDR3 sequences, roughly 7.5% seen once. In this sample, this clonotype turned up many times. Its antigen is still unknown. The receptor was isolated from a man in his late teens or twenties who received the YFV17D yellow fever vaccine. Sequenced material: CD8+ T cells sorted from PBMCs, taken more than 14 days after the first yellow fever vaccination. The chain links TRBV5-1 to TRBJ2-1; no reliable D call. The CDR3 is CASSLGVLTYNEQFF. In DNA, the CDR3 is TGCGCCAGCAGCTTGGGCGTCCTAACCTACAATGAGCAGTTCTTC.